Listed below are T cell receptor beta chains from one sample, sequenced in a study of T cell repertoires in ileal Crohn's disease. Profiled with immunoSEQ multiplex PCR; TCRdb holds only in-frame clones, not every one. This table holds 55,000 to 65,000 clones, around 90% found once. Sequenced: ileal tissue. The receptors stem from an adult with Crohn's disease. CDR3s include the opening cysteine and the closing phenylalanine or tryptophan. D genes are given only for firm matches. Rows may omit the clone size; those that give it use once, few, many or a size class.

j_call: TRBJ1-2; d_call: -; v_call: TRBV7-9; clone_size: -; cdr3_nt: TGTGCCAGCAGCCCGCGTGACAGTCTCTATGGCTACACCTTC; cdr3_aa: CASSPRDSLYGYTF
j_call: TRBJ1-5; d_call: -; v_call: TRBV19; clone_size: -; cdr3_nt: TGTGCCAGTAGTATGATTGCAGGGGCTAGCAATCAGCCCCAGCATTTT; cdr3_aa: CASSMIAGASNQPQHF
j_call: TRBJ2-3; d_call: -; v_call: TRBV11-2; clone_size: -; cdr3_nt: TGTGCCAGCAGCTTAGGCCCGGGCACAGATACGCAGTATTTT; cdr3_aa: CASSLGPGTDTQYF
j_call: TRBJ1-1; d_call: -; v_call: TRBV5-6; clone_size: -; cdr3_nt: TGTGCCAGCAACCGCAGGGTAAAGAACACTGAAGCTTTCTTT; cdr3_aa: CASNRRVKNTEAFF
j_call: TRBJ2-5; d_call: TRBD2; v_call: TRBV6-6; clone_size: -; cdr3_nt: TGTGCCAGCCGAGGGGCTAGCGGGGGAACCCAGTACTTC; cdr3_aa: CASRGASGGTQYF
j_call: TRBJ1-5; d_call: -; v_call: TRBV15; clone_size: few; cdr3_nt: TGTGCCACCAGCAGCCAGGACAACCCCAATCAGCCCCAGCATTTT; cdr3_aa: CATSSQDNPNQPQHF
j_call: TRBJ1-1; d_call: -; v_call: TRBV6-1; clone_size: -; cdr3_nt: TGTGCCAGCAGTGAAGGGTCAGGGACTGAAGCTTTCTTT; cdr3_aa: CASSEGSGTEAFF
j_call: TRBJ1-5; d_call: -; v_call: TRBV5-4; clone_size: -; cdr3_nt: TGTGCCAGCAGCTTGCCGGGTCTTAGCAATCAGCCCCAGCATTTT; cdr3_aa: CASSLPGLSNQPQHF
j_call: TRBJ2-1; d_call: TRBD1; v_call: TRBV5-1; clone_size: -; cdr3_nt: TGCGCCAGCAGCATAACGGGACAGGTACGCAATGAGCAGTTCTTC; cdr3_aa: CASSITGQVRNEQFF
j_call: TRBJ2-5; d_call: TRBD1; v_call: TRBV29-1; clone_size: -; cdr3_nt: TGCAGCGTATTACAGGGGGCGCGGGAGACCCAGTACTTC; cdr3_aa: CSVLQGARETQYF
j_call: TRBJ1-5; d_call: -; v_call: TRBV5-6; clone_size: -; cdr3_nt: TGTGCCAGCAGCCGACAGAGCAATCAGCCCCAGCATTTT; cdr3_aa: CASSRQSNQPQHF
j_call: TRBJ1-5; d_call: -; v_call: TRBV19; clone_size: -; cdr3_nt: TGTGCCAGTAGTATATGGGGCCGACTCAATCAGCCCCAGCATTTT; cdr3_aa: CASSIWGRLNQPQHF
j_call: TRBJ1-5; d_call: TRBD1; v_call: TRBV6-1; clone_size: -; cdr3_nt: TGTGCCAGCAGTGAAGGACAGGGGGAAATCTCGACACCTGGTCAGCCCCAGCATTTT; cdr3_aa: CASSEGQGEISTPGQPQHF
j_call: TRBJ2-7; d_call: -; v_call: TRBV4-3; clone_size: once; cdr3_nt: TGCGCCAGCAGCCAAGGCCAGGGCGAGCAGTACTTC; cdr3_aa: CASSQGQGEQYF
j_call: TRBJ1-2; d_call: -; v_call: TRBV7-9; clone_size: -; cdr3_nt: TGTGCCAGCAGCCCTGACACATATGGCTACACCTTC; cdr3_aa: CASSPDTYGYTF